These T cell receptor beta chains were read from a single sample in a study of siplizumab effects on memory and regulatory T cells. Profiled with immunoSEQ multiplex PCR; TCRdb holds only in-frame clones, not every one. The table lists more than 95,000 clones, roughly 94% of them singletons, with roughly 1.7% in the top ten. The sequencing input was non-Treg CD4+ T cells sorted from blood. Every receptor here comes from a human donor in good health. CDR3s include the opening cysteine and the closing phenylalanine or tryptophan. A D gene is named only where the DNA matches it firmly. Only part of the rows carry a size: once, few, many, or a class if the clone is expanded.

clone_size j_call d_call v_call cdr3_aa cdr3_nt
- TRBJ1-1 - TRBV20-1 CSASTNTEAFF TGCAGTGCTAGTACCAACACTGAAGCTTTCTTT
few TRBJ1-5 - TRBV19 CASSIGGGGNQPQHF TGTGCCAGTAGTATCGGGGGGGGAGGCAATCAGCCCCAGCATTTT
- TRBJ1-6 TRBD1 TRBV6-5 CASSYAGGNSPLHF TGTGCCAGCAGTTACGCAGGGGGCAATTCACCCCTCCACTTT
- TRBJ2-5 - TRBV11-2 CASSHGQQETQYF TGTGCCAGCAGCCACGGACAGCAAGAGACCCAGTACTTC
- TRBJ2-7 TRBD2 TRBV7-3 CASSLTAASGRGEQYF TGTGCCAGCAGCTTAACTGCGGCTAGCGGGAGAGGCGAGCAGTACTTC
- TRBJ2-2 - TRBV19 CASSIWDTGELFF TGTGCCAGTAGTATATGGGACACCGGGGAGCTGTTTTTT
- TRBJ2-7 - TRBV18 CASSPGTGDEQYF TGTGCCAGCTCACCCGGTACCGGGGACGAGCAGTACTTC
- TRBJ2-5 - TRBV5-4 CASSLDWETQYF TGTGCCAGCAGTCTAGACTGGGAGACCCAGTACTTC
- TRBJ2-1 - TRBV6-1 CASSDWGNEQFF TGTGCCAGCAGTGATTGGGGCAATGAGCAGTTCTTC
- TRBJ1-2 - TRBV27 CASGPPDNYGYTF TGTGCCAGCGGCCCTCCGGACAACTATGGCTACACCTTC
- TRBJ2-5 - TRBV4-1 CASSQVKLQETQYF TGCGCCAGCAGCCAAGTGAAACTACAAGAGACCCAGTACTTC
- TRBJ1-2 TRBD1 TRBV7-2 CASSSDRGYGYTF TGTGCCAGCAGCTCCGACAGGGGCTATGGCTACACCTTC
- TRBJ2-1 TRBD2 TRBV30 CAWGEGLVNEQFF TGTGCCTGGGGGGAGGGCTTGGTGAATGAGCAGTTCTTC
- TRBJ2-1 TRBD2 TRBV12-5 CASGPRQLAGRDEQFF TGTGCTAGTGGTCCTAGACAGCTAGCGGGGCGGGATGAGCAGTTCTTC
- TRBJ1-1 - TRBV5-5 CASRDLAGFTEAFF TGTGCCAGCCGCGACTTGGCGGGGTTCACTGAAGCTTTCTTT
- TRBJ2-5 TRBD1 TRBV13 CASSSDRGRGETQYF TGTGCCAGCAGCTCCGACAGGGGGCGCGGAGAGACCCAGTACTTC
- TRBJ2-6 - TRBV7-3 CASRGHSASGANVLTF TGTGCCAGTCGAGGCCATTCCGCATCTGGGGCCAACGTCCTGACTTTC
- TRBJ1-2 - TRBV21-1 CASTPRPGGYTF TGTGCCAGCACCCCAAGACCTGGTGGCTACACCTTC
- TRBJ1-1 - TRBV10-1 CASSESGMNTEAFF TGCGCCAGCAGTGAGTCAGGGATGAACACTGAAGCTTTCTTT
- TRBJ2-3 - TRBV6-6 CASSLGDTQYF TGTGCCAGCAGCCTTGGAGATACGCAGTATTTT
once TRBJ1-1 TRBD1 TRBV5-6 CASSLPGGNTEAFF TGTGCCAGCAGCTTGCCAGGGGGGAACACTGAAGCTTTCTTT
- TRBJ1-1 - TRBV5-1 CASSPPGTNPTEAFF TGCGCCAGCAGCCCCCCCGGGACAAATCCGACTGAAGCTTTCTTT
- TRBJ2-7 TRBD2 TRBV2 CASSVLGLAGDYEQYF TGTGCCAGCAGTGTTTTAGGACTAGCGGGGGACTACGAGCAGTACTTC
- TRBJ1-1 - TRBV2 CASRNRLQEAFF TGTGCCAGCAGGAACAGGCTCCAAGAAGCTTTCTTT
- TRBJ2-5 - TRBV11-2 CASSLGPIGTQYF TGTGCCAGCAGCTTAGGCCCAATTGGGACCCAGTACTTC
- TRBJ1-6 - TRBV6-6 CASSRDNSPLHF TGTGCCAGCAGTCGAGATAATTCACCCCTCCACTTT
- TRBJ2-3 TRBD2 TRBV5-1 CASSWGLAKDTQYF TGCGCCAGCAGCTGGGGACTAGCGAAAGATACGCAGTATTTT
- TRBJ2-1 - TRBV4-2 CASSQSEGSRQFF TGTGCCAGCAGCCAGTCGGAGGGAAGTCGCCAGTTCTTC
- TRBJ1-1 - TRBV5-1 CASRSGTQEAFF TGCGCCAGCAGGTCCGGGACCCAAGAAGCTTTCTTT
- TRBJ2-7 TRBD1 TRBV20-1 CSAEYATGRYF TGCAGTGCTGAGTACGCGACAGGGAGGTACTTC
- TRBJ2-5 - TRBV5-6 CASSFGQTSGETQYF TGTGCCAGCAGCTTTGGTCAGACCTCCGGAGAGACCCAGTACTTC
- TRBJ1-6 - TRBV15 CATSTLVQGRDSPLHF TGTGCCACCAGCACCTTAGTCCAGGGGAGGGATTCACCCCTCCACTTT
- TRBJ2-3 - TRBV7-3 CASSFMGTDTQYF TGTGCCAGCAGCTTCATGGGCACAGATACGCAGTATTTT
- TRBJ1-5 - TRBV27 CATGSNQPQHF TGTGCCACAGGTAGCAATCAGCCCCAGCATTTT
- TRBJ2-5 - TRBV5-4 CASSFQETQYF TGTGCCAGCAGCTTCCAAGAGACCCAGTACTTC
- TRBJ1-1 - TRBV18 CASSQPFTVYTEAFF TGTGCCAGCTCACAACCATTTACAGTTTACACTGAAGCTTTCTTT
once TRBJ2-5 TRBD2 TRBV6-1 CASAASGGRGTQYF TGTGCCAGCGCAGCTAGCGGGGGCCGAGGTACCCAGTACTTC
- TRBJ1-4 - TRBV4-2 CASSQAFSATNEKLFF TGTGCCAGCAGCCAGGCCTTCAGTGCAACTAATGAAAAACTGTTTTTT
once TRBJ2-1 TRBD2 TRBV18 CASSPLTSGASYNEQFF TGTGCCAGCTCACCCCTGACTAGCGGGGCCTCCTACAATGAGCAGTTCTTC
- TRBJ1-1 - TRBV18 CASSPRDSTEAFF TGTGCCAGCTCACCACGGGACTCTACTGAAGCTTTCTTT
- TRBJ1-5 TRBD1 TRBV18 CASSPTNSLQGGQPQHF TGTGCCAGCTCACCCACGAACTCCTTACAGGGGGGGCAGCCCCAGCATTTT
- TRBJ1-1 TRBD1 TRBV29-1 CSVRTGGDTEAFF TGCAGCGTGAGGACAGGGGGGGACACTGAAGCTTTCTTT
once TRBJ2-6 TRBD2 TRBV18 CASSPRSGRALGANVLTF TGTGCCAGCTCACCAAGGAGCGGGAGGGCTCTTGGGGCCAACGTCCTGACTTTC
once TRBJ2-7 - TRBV6-6 CASSRTRDEQYF TGTGCCAGCAGTCGGACGAGGGACGAGCAGTACTTC
- TRBJ2-7 - TRBV6-5 CASSYSKSGRPYEQYF TGTGCCAGCAGTTACTCGAAGTCAGGGAGACCCTACGAGCAGTACTTC
- TRBJ2-1 TRBD2 TRBV7-2 CASSLDGLAGSNEQFF TGTGCCAGCAGCTTAGATGGTCTAGCGGGTAGCAATGAGCAGTTCTTC
- TRBJ2-5 - TRBV6-5 CASSYSWDTETQYF TGTGCCAGCAGTTACTCGTGGGACACAGAGACCCAGTACTTC
- TRBJ1-1 TRBD1 TRBV27 CASSLSATGGTEAFF TGTGCCAGCAGTTTATCGGCTACAGGGGGCACTGAAGCTTTCTTT
- TRBJ1-4 - TRBV6-5 CASSYGQSNEKLFF TGTGCCAGCAGTTACGGACAGTCCAATGAAAAACTGTTTTTT
- TRBJ1-4 TRBD1 TRBV5-6 CASSSSRGPNEKLFF TGTGCCAGCAGCTCGAGCAGGGGGCCTAATGAAAAACTGTTTTTT
- TRBJ1-5 - TRBV5-4 CASSLGGTGNQPQHF TGTGCCAGCAGCTTGGGTGGGACGGGAAATCAGCCCCAGCATTTT
- TRBJ1-1 TRBD1 TRBV7-8 CASSPSDRANTEAFF TGTGCCAGCAGCCCGTCAGACAGGGCGAACACTGAAGCTTTCTTT
- TRBJ2-3 - TRBV6-1 CASSVRPTSTDTQYF TGTGCCAGCAGTGTCAGGCCCACGTCCACAGATACGCAGTATTTT
- TRBJ2-7 - TRBV6-5 CASRSGTASYEQYF TGTGCCAGCAGGAGCGGGACAGCCTCCTACGAGCAGTACTTC
once TRBJ1-5 TRBD1 TRBV7-2 CASSLDGQGNQPQHF TGTGCCAGCAGCTTAGACGGACAGGGCAATCAGCCCCAGCATTTT
- TRBJ2-7 - TRBV25-1 CASSENFYEQYF TGTGCCAGCAGTGAAAACTTCTACGAGCAGTACTTC
- TRBJ2-7 TRBD1 TRBV18 CASSPGDSYREQYF TGTGCCAGCTCACCAGGGGACAGCTACCGGGAGCAGTACTTC
- TRBJ2-7 - TRBV5-1 CASQWQPQGKGTYEQYF TGCGCCAGCCAGTGGCAGCCCCAGGGCAAAGGTACCTACGAGCAGTACTTC
- TRBJ1-2 - TRBV6-1 CATRVDYGYTF TGTGCCACCAGGGTTGACTATGGCTACACCTTC
- TRBJ1-6 - TRBV30 CAFQRGTDSPLHF TGTGCCTTCCAAAGGGGTACGGATTCACCCCTCCACTTT